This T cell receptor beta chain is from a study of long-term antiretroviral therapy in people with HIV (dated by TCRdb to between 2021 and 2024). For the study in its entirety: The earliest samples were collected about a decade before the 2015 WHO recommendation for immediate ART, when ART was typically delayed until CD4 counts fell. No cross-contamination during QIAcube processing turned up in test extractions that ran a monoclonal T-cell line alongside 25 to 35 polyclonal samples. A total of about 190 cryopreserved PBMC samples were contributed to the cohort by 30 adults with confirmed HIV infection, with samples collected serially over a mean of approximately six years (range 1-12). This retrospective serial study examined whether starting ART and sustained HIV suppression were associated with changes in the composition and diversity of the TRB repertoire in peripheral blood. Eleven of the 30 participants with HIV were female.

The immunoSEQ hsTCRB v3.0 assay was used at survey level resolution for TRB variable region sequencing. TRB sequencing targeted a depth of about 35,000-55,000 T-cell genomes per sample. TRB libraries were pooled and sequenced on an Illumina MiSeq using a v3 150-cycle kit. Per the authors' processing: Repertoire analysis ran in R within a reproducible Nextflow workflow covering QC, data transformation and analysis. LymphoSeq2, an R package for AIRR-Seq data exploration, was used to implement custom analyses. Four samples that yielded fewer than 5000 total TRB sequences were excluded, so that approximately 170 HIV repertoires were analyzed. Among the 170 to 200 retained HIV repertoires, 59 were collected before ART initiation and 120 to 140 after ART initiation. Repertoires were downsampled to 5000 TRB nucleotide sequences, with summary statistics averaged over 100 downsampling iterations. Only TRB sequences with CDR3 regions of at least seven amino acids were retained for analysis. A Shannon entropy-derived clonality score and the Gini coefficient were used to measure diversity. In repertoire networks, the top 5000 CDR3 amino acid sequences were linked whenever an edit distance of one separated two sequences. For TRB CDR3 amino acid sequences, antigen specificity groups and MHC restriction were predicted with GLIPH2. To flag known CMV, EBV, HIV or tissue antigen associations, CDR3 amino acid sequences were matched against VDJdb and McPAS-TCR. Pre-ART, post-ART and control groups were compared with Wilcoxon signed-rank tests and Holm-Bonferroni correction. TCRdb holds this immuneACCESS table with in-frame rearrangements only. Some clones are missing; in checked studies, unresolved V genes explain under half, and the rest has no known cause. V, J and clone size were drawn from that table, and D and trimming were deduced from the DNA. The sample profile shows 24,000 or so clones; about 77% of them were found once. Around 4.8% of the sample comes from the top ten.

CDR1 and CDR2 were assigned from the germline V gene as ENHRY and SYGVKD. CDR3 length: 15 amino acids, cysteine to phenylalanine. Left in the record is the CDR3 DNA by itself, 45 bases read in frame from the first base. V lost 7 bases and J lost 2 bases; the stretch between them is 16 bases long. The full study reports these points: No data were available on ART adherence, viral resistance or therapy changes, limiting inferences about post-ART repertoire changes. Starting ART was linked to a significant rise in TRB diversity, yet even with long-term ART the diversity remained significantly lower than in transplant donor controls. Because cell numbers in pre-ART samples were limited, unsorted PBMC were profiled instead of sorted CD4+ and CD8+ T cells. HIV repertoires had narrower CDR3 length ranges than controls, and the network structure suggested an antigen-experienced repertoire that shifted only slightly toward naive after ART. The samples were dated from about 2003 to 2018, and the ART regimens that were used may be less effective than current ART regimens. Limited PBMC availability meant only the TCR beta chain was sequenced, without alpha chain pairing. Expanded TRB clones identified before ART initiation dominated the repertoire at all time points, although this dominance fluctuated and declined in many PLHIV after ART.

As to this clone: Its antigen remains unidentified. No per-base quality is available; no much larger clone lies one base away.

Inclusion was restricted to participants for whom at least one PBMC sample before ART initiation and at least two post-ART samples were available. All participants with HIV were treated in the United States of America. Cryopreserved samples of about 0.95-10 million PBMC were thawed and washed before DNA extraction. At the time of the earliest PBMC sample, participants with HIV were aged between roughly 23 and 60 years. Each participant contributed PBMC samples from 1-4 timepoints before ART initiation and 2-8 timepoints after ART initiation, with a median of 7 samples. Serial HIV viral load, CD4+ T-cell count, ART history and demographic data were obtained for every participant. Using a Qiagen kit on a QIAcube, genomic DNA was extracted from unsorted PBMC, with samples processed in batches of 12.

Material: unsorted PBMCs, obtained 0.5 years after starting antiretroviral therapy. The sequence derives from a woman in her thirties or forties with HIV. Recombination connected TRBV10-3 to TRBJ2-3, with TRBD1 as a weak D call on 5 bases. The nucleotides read TGTGCCATCACTCAAGAAGGGGAATTCACAGATACGCAGTATTTT. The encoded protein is CAITQEGEFTDTQYF.